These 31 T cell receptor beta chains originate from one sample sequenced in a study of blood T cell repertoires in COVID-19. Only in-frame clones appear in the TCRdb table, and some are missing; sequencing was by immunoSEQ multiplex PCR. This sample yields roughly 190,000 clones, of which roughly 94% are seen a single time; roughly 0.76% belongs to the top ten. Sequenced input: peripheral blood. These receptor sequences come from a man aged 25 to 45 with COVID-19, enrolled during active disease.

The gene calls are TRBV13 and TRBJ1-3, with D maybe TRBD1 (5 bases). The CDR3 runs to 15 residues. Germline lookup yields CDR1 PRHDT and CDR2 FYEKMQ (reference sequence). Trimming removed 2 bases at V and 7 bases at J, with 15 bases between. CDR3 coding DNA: TGTGCCAGCAGCTTAACCGGCGGATCAGGGAACACCATATATTTT. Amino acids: CASSLTGGSGNTIYF.

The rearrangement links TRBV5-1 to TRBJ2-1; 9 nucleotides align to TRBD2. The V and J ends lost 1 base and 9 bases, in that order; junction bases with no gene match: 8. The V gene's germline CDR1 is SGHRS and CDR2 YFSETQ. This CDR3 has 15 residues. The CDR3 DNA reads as TGCGCCAGCAGCTTGAGTGCGGGGGGGCCCGGTGAGCAGTTCTTC. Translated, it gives CASSLSAGGPGEQFF.

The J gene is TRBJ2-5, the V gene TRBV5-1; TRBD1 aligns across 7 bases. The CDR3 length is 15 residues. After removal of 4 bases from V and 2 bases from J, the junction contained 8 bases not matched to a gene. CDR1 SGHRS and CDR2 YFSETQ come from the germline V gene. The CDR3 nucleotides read TGCGCCAGCAGCGATACACCGGGACAGCAAGAGACCCAGTACTTC. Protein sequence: CASSDTPGQQETQYF. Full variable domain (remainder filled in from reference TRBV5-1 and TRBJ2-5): KAGVTQTPRYLIKTRGQQVTLSCSPISGHRSVSWYQQTPGQGLQFLFEYFSETQRNKGNFPGRFSGRQFSNSRSEMNVSTLELGDSALYLCASSDTPGQQETQYFGPGTRLLVL.

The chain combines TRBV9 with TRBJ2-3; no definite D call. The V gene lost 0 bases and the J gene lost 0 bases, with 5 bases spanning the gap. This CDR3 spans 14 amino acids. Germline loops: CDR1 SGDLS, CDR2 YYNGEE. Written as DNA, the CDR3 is TGTGCCAGCAGCGTAGTTTCTAGCACAGATACGCAGTATTTT. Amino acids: CASSVVSSTDTQYF. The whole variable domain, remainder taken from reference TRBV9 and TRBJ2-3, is DSGVTQTPKHLITATGQRVTLRCSPRSGDLSVYWYQQSLDQGLQFLIQYYNGEERAKGNILERFSAQQFPDLHSELNLSSLELGDSALYFCASSVVSSTDTQYFGPGTRLTVL.

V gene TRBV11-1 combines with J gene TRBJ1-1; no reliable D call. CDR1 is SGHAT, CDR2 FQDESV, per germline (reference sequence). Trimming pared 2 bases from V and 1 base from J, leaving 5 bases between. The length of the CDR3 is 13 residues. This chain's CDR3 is CASSLFGNTEAFF. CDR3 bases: TGTGCCAGCAGCTTATTCGGGAACACTGAAGCTTTCTTT.

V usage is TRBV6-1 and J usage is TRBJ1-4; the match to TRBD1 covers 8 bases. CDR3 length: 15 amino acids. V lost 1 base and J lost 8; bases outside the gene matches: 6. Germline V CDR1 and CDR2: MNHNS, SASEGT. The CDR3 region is CASSEEGAGGEKLFF. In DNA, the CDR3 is TGTGCCAGCAGTGAAGAAGGGGCAGGGGGCGAAAAACTGTTTTTT.

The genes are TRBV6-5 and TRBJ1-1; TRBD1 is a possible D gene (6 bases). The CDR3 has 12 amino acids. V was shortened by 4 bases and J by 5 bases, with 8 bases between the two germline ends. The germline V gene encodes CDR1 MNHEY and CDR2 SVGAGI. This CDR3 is CASSFQGTEAFF. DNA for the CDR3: TGTGCCAGCAGTTTTCAGGGGACTGAAGCTTTCTTT.

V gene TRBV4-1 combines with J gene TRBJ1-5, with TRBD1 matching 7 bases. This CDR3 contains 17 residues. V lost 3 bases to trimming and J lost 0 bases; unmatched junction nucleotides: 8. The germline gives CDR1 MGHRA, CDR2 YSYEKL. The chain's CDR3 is CASSQNQGDYSNQPQHF. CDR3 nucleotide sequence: TGCGCCAGCAGCCAGAACCAGGGGGATTATAGCAATCAGCCCCAGCATTTT.

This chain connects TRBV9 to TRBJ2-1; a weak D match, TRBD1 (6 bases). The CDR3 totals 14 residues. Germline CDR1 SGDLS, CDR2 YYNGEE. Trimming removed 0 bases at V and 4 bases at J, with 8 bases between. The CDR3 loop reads CASSVGTAYNEQFF. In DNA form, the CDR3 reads TGTGCCAGCAGCGTAGGGACAGCATACAATGAGCAGTTCTTC.

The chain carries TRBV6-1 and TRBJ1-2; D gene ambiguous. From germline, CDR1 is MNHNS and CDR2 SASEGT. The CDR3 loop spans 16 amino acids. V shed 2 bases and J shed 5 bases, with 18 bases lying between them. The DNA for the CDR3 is TGTGCCAGCAGTGAACGCGAGGGCAGGACGACATATGGCTACACCTTC. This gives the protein CASSEREGRTTYGYTF.

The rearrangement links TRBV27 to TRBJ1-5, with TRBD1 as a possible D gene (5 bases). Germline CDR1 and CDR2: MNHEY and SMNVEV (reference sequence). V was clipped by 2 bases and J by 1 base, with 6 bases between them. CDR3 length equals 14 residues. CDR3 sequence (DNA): TGTGCCAGCAGTTTAGCAGGGAGCAATCAGCCCCAGCATTTT. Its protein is CASSLAGSNQPQHF.

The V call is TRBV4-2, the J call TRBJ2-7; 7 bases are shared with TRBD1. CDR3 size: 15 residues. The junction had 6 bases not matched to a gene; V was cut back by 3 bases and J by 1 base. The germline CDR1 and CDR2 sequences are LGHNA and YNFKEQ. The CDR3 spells CASSQAGTVSYEQYF. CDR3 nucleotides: TGTGCCAGCAGCCAGGCCGGGACAGTATCCTACGAGCAGTACTTC.

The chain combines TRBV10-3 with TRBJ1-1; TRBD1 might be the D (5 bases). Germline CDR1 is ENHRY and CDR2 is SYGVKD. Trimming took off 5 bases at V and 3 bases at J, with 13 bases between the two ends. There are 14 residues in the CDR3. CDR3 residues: CAISYDPTDTEAFF. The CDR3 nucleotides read TGTGCCATCAGTTACGACCCGACAGACACTGAAGCTTTCTTT.

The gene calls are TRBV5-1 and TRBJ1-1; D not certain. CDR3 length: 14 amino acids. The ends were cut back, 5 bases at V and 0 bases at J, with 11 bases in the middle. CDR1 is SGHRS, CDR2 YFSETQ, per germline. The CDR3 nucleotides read TGCGCCAGCAGTCAACAGATTGTGAACACTGAAGCTTTCTTT. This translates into CASSQQIVNTEAFF.

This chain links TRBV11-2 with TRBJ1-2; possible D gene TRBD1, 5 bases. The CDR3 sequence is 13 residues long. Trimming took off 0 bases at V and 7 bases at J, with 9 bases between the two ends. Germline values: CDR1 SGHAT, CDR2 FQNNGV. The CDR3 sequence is CASSLEQVAGYTF. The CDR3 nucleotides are TGTGCCAGCAGCTTAGAACAGGTTGCTGGCTACACCTTC.

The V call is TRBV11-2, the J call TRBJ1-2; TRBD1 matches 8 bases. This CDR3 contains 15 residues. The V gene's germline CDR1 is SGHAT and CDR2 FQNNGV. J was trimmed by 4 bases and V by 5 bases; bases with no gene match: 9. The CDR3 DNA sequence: TGTGCCAGCAGCCCCGGGACAGGATACTTCTATGGCTACACCTTC. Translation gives CASSPGTGYFYGYTF.

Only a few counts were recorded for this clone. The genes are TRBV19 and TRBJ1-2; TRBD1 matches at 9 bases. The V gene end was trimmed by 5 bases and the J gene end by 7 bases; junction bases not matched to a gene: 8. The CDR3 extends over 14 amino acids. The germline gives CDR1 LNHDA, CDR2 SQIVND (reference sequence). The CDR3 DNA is TGTGCCAGTAGTGCGACAGGGGGAGGGAGTGGCTACACCTTC. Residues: CASSATGGGSGYTF.

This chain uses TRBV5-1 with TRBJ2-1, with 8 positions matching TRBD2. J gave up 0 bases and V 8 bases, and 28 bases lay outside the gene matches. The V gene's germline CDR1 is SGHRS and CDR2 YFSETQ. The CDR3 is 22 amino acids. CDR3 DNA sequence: TGCGCCAGTCAAACGCCCCCGGCCCCACCCTTAGGACTAGCCCTCTCCTACAATGAGCAGTTCTTC. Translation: CASQTPPAPPLGLALSYNEQFF.

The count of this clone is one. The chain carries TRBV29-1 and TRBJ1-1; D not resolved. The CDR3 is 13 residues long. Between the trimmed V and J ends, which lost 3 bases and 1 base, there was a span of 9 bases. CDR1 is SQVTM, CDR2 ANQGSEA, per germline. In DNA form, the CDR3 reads TGCAGCGTTGAGTCACCCGGGAACACTGAAGCTTTCTTT. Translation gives CSVESPGNTEAFF.

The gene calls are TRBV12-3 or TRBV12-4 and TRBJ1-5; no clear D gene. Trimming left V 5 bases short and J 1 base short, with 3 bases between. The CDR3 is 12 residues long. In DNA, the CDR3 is TGTGCCAGCAGTGCGAGCAATCAGCCCCAGCATTTT. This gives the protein CASSASNQPQHF.

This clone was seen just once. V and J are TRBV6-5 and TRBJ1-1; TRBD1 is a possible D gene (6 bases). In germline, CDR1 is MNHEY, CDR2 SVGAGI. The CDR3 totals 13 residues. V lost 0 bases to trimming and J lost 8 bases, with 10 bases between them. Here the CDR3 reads CASSYSATGEAFF. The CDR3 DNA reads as TGTGCCAGCAGTTACTCGGCCACAGGGGAAGCTTTCTTT.

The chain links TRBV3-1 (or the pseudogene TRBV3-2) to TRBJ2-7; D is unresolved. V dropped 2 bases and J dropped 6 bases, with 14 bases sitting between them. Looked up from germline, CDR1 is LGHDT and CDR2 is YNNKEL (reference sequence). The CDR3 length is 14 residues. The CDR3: CASSQFSGQFEQYF. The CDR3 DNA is TGTGCCAGCAGCCAATTCTCGGGTCAATTCGAGCAGTACTTC.

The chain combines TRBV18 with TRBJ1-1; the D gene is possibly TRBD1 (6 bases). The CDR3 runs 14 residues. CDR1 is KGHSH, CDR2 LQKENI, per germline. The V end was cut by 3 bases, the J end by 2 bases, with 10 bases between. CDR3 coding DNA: TGTGCCAGCTCACCCGACAGGCCCAACACTGAAGCTTTCTTT. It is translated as CASSPDRPNTEAFF. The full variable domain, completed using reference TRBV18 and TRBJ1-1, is NAGVMQNPRHLVRRRGQEARLRCSPMKGHSHVYWYRQLPEEGLKFMVYLQKENIIDESGMPKERFSAEFPKEGPSILRIQQVVRGDSAAYFCASSPDRPNTEAFFGQGTRLTVV.

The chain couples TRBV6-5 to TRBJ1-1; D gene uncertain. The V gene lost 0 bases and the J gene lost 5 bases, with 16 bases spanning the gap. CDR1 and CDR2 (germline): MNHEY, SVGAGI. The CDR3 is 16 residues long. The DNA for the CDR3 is TGTGCCAGCAGTTACTCCCAAGGGAGGGTAAGGACTGAAGCTTTCTTT. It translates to CASSYSQGRVRTEAFF.

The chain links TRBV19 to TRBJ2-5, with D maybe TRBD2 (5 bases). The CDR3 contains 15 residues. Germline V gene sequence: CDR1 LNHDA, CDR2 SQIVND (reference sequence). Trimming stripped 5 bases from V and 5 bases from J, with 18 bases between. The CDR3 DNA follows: TGTGCCAGTAGTCCAGGAGGCTCCATCGGGGAGACCCAGTACTTC. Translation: CASSPGGSIGETQYF.

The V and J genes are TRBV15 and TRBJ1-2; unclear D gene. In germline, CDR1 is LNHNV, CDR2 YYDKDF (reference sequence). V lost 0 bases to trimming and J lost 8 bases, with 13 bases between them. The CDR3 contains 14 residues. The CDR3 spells CATSRERLVYGYTF. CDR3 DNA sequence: TGTGCCACCAGCAGAGAAAGACTAGTCTACGGCTACACCTTC.

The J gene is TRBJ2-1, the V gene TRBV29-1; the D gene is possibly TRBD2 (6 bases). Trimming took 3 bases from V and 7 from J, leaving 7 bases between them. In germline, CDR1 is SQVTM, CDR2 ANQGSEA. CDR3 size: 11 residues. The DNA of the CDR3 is TGCAGCGTTGAGGGGGGAAATGAGCAGTTCTTC. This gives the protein CSVEGGNEQFF.

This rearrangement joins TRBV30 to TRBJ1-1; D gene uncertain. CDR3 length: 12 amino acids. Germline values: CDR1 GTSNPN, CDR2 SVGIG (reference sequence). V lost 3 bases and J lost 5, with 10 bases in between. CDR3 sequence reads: CAWSTRGTEAFF. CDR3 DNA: TGTGCCTGGAGCACTCGAGGGACTGAAGCTTTCTTT.

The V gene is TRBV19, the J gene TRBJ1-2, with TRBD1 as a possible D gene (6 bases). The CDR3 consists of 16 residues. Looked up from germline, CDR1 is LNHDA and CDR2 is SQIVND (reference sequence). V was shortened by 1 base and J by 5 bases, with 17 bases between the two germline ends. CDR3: CASSIARGLDGYGYTF. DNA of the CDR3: TGTGCCAGTAGTATAGCCAGGGGTCTTGATGGATATGGCTACACCTTC.

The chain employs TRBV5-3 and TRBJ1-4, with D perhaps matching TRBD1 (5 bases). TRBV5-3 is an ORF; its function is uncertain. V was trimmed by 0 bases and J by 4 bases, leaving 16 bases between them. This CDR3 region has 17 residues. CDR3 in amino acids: CARSLAEGGALNEKLFF. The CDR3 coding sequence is TGTGCCAGAAGCTTGGCCGAGGGAGGGGCCCTTAATGAAAAACTGTTTTTT.

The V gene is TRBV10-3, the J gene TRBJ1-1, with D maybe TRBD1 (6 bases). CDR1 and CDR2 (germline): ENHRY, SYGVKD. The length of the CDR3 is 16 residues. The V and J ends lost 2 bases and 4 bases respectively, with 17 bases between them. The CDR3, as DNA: TGTGCCATCAGTGAGGGGGGCACTAGGAAGAGCACTGAAGCTTTCTTT. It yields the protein CAISEGGTRKSTEAFF.